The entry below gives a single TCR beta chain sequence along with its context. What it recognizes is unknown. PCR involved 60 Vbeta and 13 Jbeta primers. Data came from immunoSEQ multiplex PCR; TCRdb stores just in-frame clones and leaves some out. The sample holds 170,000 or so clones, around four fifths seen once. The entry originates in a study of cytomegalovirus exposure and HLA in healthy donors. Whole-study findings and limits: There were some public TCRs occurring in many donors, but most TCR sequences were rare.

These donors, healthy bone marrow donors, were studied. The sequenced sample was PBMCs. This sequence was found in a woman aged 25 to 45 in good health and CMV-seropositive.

DNA of the CDR3: TGTGCCATCAGTGAGCGGGGGGCTAGCGATACAGATACGCAGTATTTT. As protein: CAISERGASDTDTQYF. This chain links TRBV10-3 with TRBJ2-3; D is possibly TRBD2 (7 bases). The CDR3 is 16 residues long. The V and J ends lost 2 bases and 3 bases respectively, with 15 bases between them. From germline, CDR1 is ENHRY and CDR2 SYGVKD.